Reported below is one T cell receptor (beta chain). CDR1 is MDHEN and CDR2 is SYDVKM in the germline V gene. The CDR3 loop spans 13 amino acids. J gave up 8 bases and V 6 bases, and 7 bases lay outside the gene matches. This record belongs to a study of blood T cell repertoires in COVID-19. Across the study: The study drew acute and convalescent COVID-19 samples from the United States, Italy and Spain.

Measured with immunoSEQ multiplex PCR; TCRdb has only the in-frame clones, and not every one. The data contain about 150,000 clones, about 85% of them singletons. This clonotype was sampled from a woman aged 70-85 years with acute or convalescent COVID-19. This chain uses TRBV28 with TRBJ1-2; TRBD1 matches 9 bases. The specimen sequenced was peripheral blood. The CDR3 DNA is TGTGCCAGCAGAGAGGACAGGGGCTCCGGCTACACCTTC. Protein product: CASREDRGSGYTF.